These T cell receptor beta chains were read from a single sample in a study of T-cell reconstitution after alpha-beta-depleted transplantation in children. TCRdb analysed the PCR reads with MiXCR anew, one entry per CDR3 protein. This sample carries about 980,000 distinct CDR3 sequences, 25% to 30% of them seen once, and the ten largest clones take about 28%. Sequenced material: PBMCs, mostly from graft donor cells, taken 360 days after TCRalphabeta/CD19-depleted stem cell transplant. All receptors come from a boy in the first two years of life who had a stem cell transplant for SCID, so the T cells may come from the graft donor. The CDR3 runs from the conserved cysteine through the conserved F or W. A D gene is named only where the DNA matches it firmly. Expanded clones get a size class; other rows say once, few or many, or leave the size out.

>TRBJ2-4|.|.|TRBV11-2
TGTGCCAGCAGCGTTACCACGGGTGCCAAAAACATTCAGTACTTC
CASSVTTGAKNIQYF
>TRBJ2-1|.|.|TRBV3-1
TGTGCCAGCAGCCAAGATCGGATAGGGGGTAGGAATGAGCAGTTCTTC
CASSQDRIGGRNEQFF
>TRBJ1-4|.|few|TRBV7-6
TGTGCCAGCAGCTCCAAACCTTCTTTTAATGAAAAACTGTTTTTT
CASSSKPSFNEKLFF
>TRBJ2-4|.|.|TRBV7-6
TGTGCCAGCAGCTTAGCCATTGGACAGAGAGCCAAAAACATTCAGTACTTC
CASSLAIGQRAKNIQYF
>TRBJ2-5|TRBD2|.|TRBV5-1
TGCGCCAGCAGCGTAAGCAAGACTAGCGGGGCAGAGACCCAGTACTTC
CASSVSKTSGAETQYF
>TRBJ1-4|.|.|TRBV18
TGTGCCAGCTCGTATACGGGGAAGAATGAAAAACTGTTTTTT
CASSYTGKNEKLFF
>TRBJ2-3|.|.|TRBV20-1
TGCAGTGCTAGAGCCGCTTCCCGGACCACAGATACGCAGTATTTT
CSARAASRTTDTQYF
>TRBJ2-7|.|.|TRBV5-4
TGTGCCAGCAGGGGTGACAGCAACGAGCAGTACTTC
CASRGDSNEQYF
>TRBJ2-1|.|few|TRBV7-6
TGTGCCAGCAGCTTCTCGGAGGGCGCCGAGCAGTTCTTC
CASSFSEGAEQFF
>TRBJ2-1|.|.|TRBV12-3/TRBV12-4
TGTGCCAGCAGCCCCCCGGGGGTCCTGCGCAATGAGCAGTTCTTC
CASSPPGVLRNEQFF
>TRBJ2-6|.|.|TRBV7-9
TGTGCCAGCAGCTCACAGGCCCACAACGTCCTGACTTTC
CASSSQAHNVLTF
>TRBJ2-1|.|few|TRBV12-3/TRBV12-4
TGTGCCAGCAGCCTTGGGGGGGGGCGGTTGAACAATGAGCAGTTCTTC
CASSLGGGRLNNEQFF
>TRBJ2-1|TRBD2|few|TRBV12-3/TRBV12-4
TGTGCCAGCAGAAAGACTAGCGGTGGCAATGAGCAGTTCTTC
CASRKTSGGNEQFF
>TRBJ2-3|.|once|TRBV5-5
TGTGCCAGCAGCTTCGTTTGGCAGGGAGTAAGCACAGATACGCAGTATTTT
CASSFVWQGVSTDTQYF
>TRBJ2-3|.|few|TRBV10-3
TGTGCCATCAGAGGGACCGAGCTAGATACGCAGTATTTT
CAIRGTELDTQYF
>TRBJ2-3|.|few|TRBV10-2
TGCGCCAGCAGTGGGCCGTTTCCTAGCACAGATACGCAGTATTTT
CASSGPFPSTDTQYF
>TRBJ2-7|.|.|TRBV6-6
TGTGCCAGCAGTTACGGTCGGTGGCAGTACTTC
CASSYGRWQYF
>TRBJ1-1|.|few|TRBV29-1
TGCAGCGTTGAACCGGGGACAATGAACACTGAAGCTTTCTTT
CSVEPGTMNTEAFF
>TRBJ2-5|TRBD2|.|TRBV3-1
TGTGCCAGCAGCTCCTTGGTGGGGGGGTTGGGCCCCCAGTACTTC
CASSSLVGGLGPQYF
>TRBJ2-5|.|.|TRBV5-1
TGCGCCAGCAGCCTGGTTGGGTTCGAACAAGAGACCCAGTACTTC
CASSLVGFEQETQYF
>TRBJ2-5|TRBD1|.|TRBV4-1
TGCGCCAGCGGTGAACAGGGGGCTCGAGAGACCCAGTACTTC
CASGEQGARETQYF
>TRBJ2-2|.|once|TRBV5-1
TGCGCCAGCACCCCTAGGAGTCAGAACACCGGGGAGCTGTTTTTT
CASTPRSQNTGELFF